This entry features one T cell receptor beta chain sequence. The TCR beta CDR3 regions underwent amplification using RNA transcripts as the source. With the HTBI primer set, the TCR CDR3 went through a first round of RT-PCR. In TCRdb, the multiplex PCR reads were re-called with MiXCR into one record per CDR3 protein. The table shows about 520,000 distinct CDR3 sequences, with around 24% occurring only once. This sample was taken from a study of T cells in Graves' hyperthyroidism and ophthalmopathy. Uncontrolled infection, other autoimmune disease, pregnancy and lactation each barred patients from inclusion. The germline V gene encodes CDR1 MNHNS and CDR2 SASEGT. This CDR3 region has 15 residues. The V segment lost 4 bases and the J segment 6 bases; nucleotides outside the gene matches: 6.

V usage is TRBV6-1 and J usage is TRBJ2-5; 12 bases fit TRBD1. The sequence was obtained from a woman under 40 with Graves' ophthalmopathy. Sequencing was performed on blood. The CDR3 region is CASSVGTGGVKTQYF. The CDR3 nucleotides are TGTGCCAGCAGTGTAGGGACAGGGGGCGTAAAGACCCAGTACTTC.